The 21 T cell receptor beta chains presented below share a single source sample, sequenced in a study of patients and donors after allogeneic stem cell transplantation (dated by TCRdb to 2020 to 2021). Library generation was performed with RT-PCR. Sequencing used a NextSeq 550. In TCRdb, the public reads were trimmed at Q25 with fastp and aligned with MiXCR, with productive beta chains retained. Identical CDR3 protein sequences are pooled into one entry, listed with their most common genes and DNA. This sample lists approximately 200,000 distinct CDR3 sequences; more than 35% were detected once. The ten largest make up more than 9% of the sample. Specimen: blood, either unsorted or a sorted T cell fraction (not recorded which). The receptors shown here come from a human donor who was either an allogeneic HSCT recipient or a stem cell or donor lymphocyte infusion donor (not recorded which). It is not recorded whose cells these are; they may come from a transplant donor.

V gene TRBV5-1 combines with J gene TRBJ2-7; D is unresolved. The CDR3 has 13 amino acids. Germline lookup yields CDR1 SGHRS and CDR2 YFSETQ. V lost 0 bases, J lost 3 bases, and 7 bases lay in between. CDR3 region: CASSLAVGYEQYF. The CDR3 DNA reads TGCGCCAGCAGCTTGGCCGTAGGCTACGAGCAGTACTTC.

The rearrangement joins TRBV5-1 to TRBJ1-2, with D possibly being TRBD1 (6 bases). CDR1 is SGHRS, CDR2 YFSETQ, per germline. The V end was cut by 0 bases, the J end by 9 bases, with 12 bases between. CDR3 length: 13 residues. As DNA, the CDR3 is TGCGCCAGCAGCTTGGTAGAGGACAGTCGCTACACCTTC. Residues: CASSLVEDSRYTF.

The rearrangement joins TRBV5-1 to TRBJ1-2; the D gene is possibly TRBD1 (5 bases). The germline V gene has CDR1 SGHRS and CDR2 YFSETQ. Between the trimmed V and J ends, which lost 5 bases and 4 bases, there was a span of 12 bases. This CDR3 comprises 13 residues. The CDR3 nucleotides read TGCGCCAGCAGTGACCAGGGCCTCTATGGCTACACCTTC. As protein: CASSDQGLYGYTF.

The chain links TRBV5-1 to TRBJ2-3; D unresolved. V was shortened by 2 bases and J by 1 base, with 14 bases between the two germline ends. The CDR3 consists of 16 residues. Looked up from germline, CDR1 is SGHRS and CDR2 is YFSETQ. CDR3: CASSFGRFGGTDTQYF. As DNA, the CDR3 is TGCGCCAGCAGCTTTGGTAGGTTTGGGGGCACAGATACGCAGTATTTT.

The genes are TRBV10-3 and TRBJ1-6; D not certain. The V and J ends lost 1 base and 0 bases respectively, with 10 bases between them. The CDR3 contains 17 residues. Germline V lookup: CDR1 ENHRY, CDR2 SYGVKD. CDR3: CAISELRSDSYNSPLHF. In DNA, the CDR3 is TGTGCCATCAGTGAGTTGCGGTCCGACTCCTATAATTCACCCCTCCACTTT.

The V call is TRBV7-9, the J call TRBJ2-7; D call uncertain. V was pared by 2 bases and J by 2 bases, with 13 bases between. The CDR3 runs 15 residues. Germline-derived CDR1 and CDR2 are SEHNR and FQNEAQ (reference sequence). For the CDR3, the DNA is TGTGCCAGCAGCTTACTCGGGCGACAAACCTACGAGCAGTACTTC. Its protein product is CASSLLGRQTYEQYF.

The rearrangement joins TRBV7-2 to TRBJ1-5; possible D gene TRBD1, 6 bases. This CDR3 contains 13 residues. V lost 8 bases, J lost 4 bases, and 12 bases lay in between. Germline CDR1 SGHTA, CDR2 FQGNSA. DNA for the CDR3: TGTGCCAGCGAGGGGGGAGGTAATCAGCCCCAGCATTTT. This codes for CASEGGGNQPQHF.

The rearrangement links TRBV10-3 to TRBJ1-4; D call uncertain. The V gene's germline CDR1 is ENHRY and CDR2 SYGVKD. The ends were cut back, 6 bases at V and 7 bases at J, with 18 bases in the middle. This CDR3 has 15 amino acids. This CDR3 is CAIRFQWPRGEKLFF. The CDR3 bases are TGTGCCATCAGGTTCCAATGGCCCCGGGGTGAAAAACTGTTTTTT.

In this sample, this clonotype turned up a few times. The chain uses TRBV3-1 and TRBJ2-1, with a possible D match to TRBD2 (6 bases). Trimming left V 5 bases short and J 9 bases short, with 14 bases between. Germline V gives CDR1 LGHDT, CDR2 YNNKEL (reference sequence). The CDR3 has 13 amino acids. CDR3 residues: CASSKNPGLEQFF. CDR3 sequence (DNA): TGTGCCAGCAGCAAAAACCCGGGACTTGAGCAGTTCTTC.

The chain couples TRBV20-1 to TRBJ1-2; maybe TRBD1 (5 bases). The CDR3 runs to 11 residues. V was clipped by 6 bases and J by 7 bases, with 12 bases between them. Germline lookup yields CDR1 DFQATT and CDR2 SNEGSKA (reference sequence). The CDR3 loop reads CSAPWGGGYTF. CDR3 sequence (DNA): TGCAGTGCCCCCTGGGGGGGTGGCTACACCTTC.

The chain has TRBV27 and TRBJ2-3, with D perhaps matching TRBD2 (5 bases). From germline, CDR1 is MNHEY and CDR2 SMNVEV (reference sequence). The V end lost 2 bases, the J end lost 3 bases, and 12 bases lay between the germline ends. The CDR3 is made up of 15 amino acids. CDR3 amino acids: CASSLEGRRTDTQYF. As DNA, the CDR3 is TGTGCCAGCAGTTTAGAGGGCCGTAGGACAGATACGCAGTATTTT.

This rearrangement joins TRBV30 to TRBJ1-1, with D possibly being TRBD1 (6 bases). Germline CDR1 is GTSNPN and CDR2 is SVGIG (reference sequence). V was cut by 1 base and J by 4 bases, with 10 bases left in between. This CDR3 region has 13 residues. CDR3 sequence (DNA): TGTGCCTGGAGTGCTGCAGGGGTCACTGAAGCTTTCTTT. Its translation is CAWSAAGVTEAFF.

This clonotype has a single count. This is likely a read error, given that the CDR3 carries no conserved phenylalanine or tryptophan at its end. V is TRBV12-3 or TRBV12-4 and J is TRBJ1-4, with TRBD1 as a possible D gene (5 bases). This CDR3 has 14 residues. The V end was cut by 3 bases, the J end by 8 bases, with 13 bases between. DNA for the CDR3: TGTGCCAGCAGTTTGTCGACCGGACACGAAAAACTGTTTTTG. It translates to CASSLSTGHEKLFL.

The table lists this clonotype with a count of one. This chain links TRBV10-3 with TRBJ2-2, with unresolved D. Between the trimmed V and J ends, which lost 1 base and 1 base, there was a span of 13 bases. Per germline, CDR1 ENHRY and CDR2 SYGVKD. The CDR3 spans 17 residues. The DNA of the CDR3 is TGTGCCATCAGTGAGTTCGCGACAAAGATGAACACCGGGGAGCTGTTTTTT. Amino acid sequence: CAISEFATKMNTGELFF.

This chain connects TRBV18 to TRBJ2-1; maybe TRBD2 (5 bases). Trimming took off 3 bases at V and 6 bases at J, with 9 bases between the two ends. CDR1 KGHSH and CDR2 LQKENI come from the germline V gene. The CDR3 extends over 13 amino acids. For the CDR3, the DNA is TGTGCCAGCTCACCTACAAGCGGCAATGAGCAGTTCTTC. Protein product: CASSPTSGNEQFF.

This clonotype was detected many times. The chain joins TRBV12-3 or TRBV12-4 to TRBJ2-7, with D possibly being TRBD1 (6 bases). This CDR3 comprises 14 residues. With 1 base removed from V and 3 bases from J, the gap between germline ends came to 10 bases. CDR3 in DNA: TGTGCCAGCAGTTTAGGCCAGGGGATCTACGAGCAGTACTTC. Translating gives CASSLGQGIYEQYF.

This chain uses TRBV29-1 with TRBJ1-2; tentatively, D is TRBD1 (5 bases). From germline, CDR1 is SQVTM and CDR2 ANQGSEA. This CDR3 has 15 residues. The V and J ends lost 0 bases and 5 bases respectively, with 16 bases between them. Here the CDR3 reads CSVEDFGPDRYGYTF. In nucleotides, the CDR3 is TGCAGCGTTGAAGACTTCGGGCCCGACAGATATGGCTACACCTTC.

In its sample, this clonotype was seen a few times. The gene calls are TRBV4-3 and TRBJ1-6; 7 bases match TRBD1. The CDR3 loop spans 15 amino acids. CDR1 LGHNA and CDR2 YSLEER come from the germline V gene. V shed 1 base and J 9 bases; nucleotides not matched to a gene: 6. The CDR3 sequence: CASSQGKGAGSPLHF. The CDR3 DNA follows: TGCGCCAGCAGCCAAGGAAAGGGGGCAGGTTCACCCCTCCACTTT.

DNA for the CDR3: TGTGCCAGCAGTGAACTAGCGGGGGCTCAAGAGACCCAGTACTTC. It translates to CASSELAGAQETQYF. The rearrangement uses TRBV25-1 and TRBJ2-5; 10 bases are a match to TRBD2. The V gene's germline CDR1 is MGHDK and CDR2 SYGVNS. With V trimmed by 2 bases and J by 2 bases, 2 bases remained unmatched. The CDR3 extends over 15 amino acids.

DNA for the CDR3: TGTGCCAGCAGCTTACAGTTAACGAAAGTGGCCAATTCACCCCTCCACTTT. This gives the protein CASSLQLTKVANSPLHF. This chain uses TRBV7-9 with TRBJ1-6, with unresolved D. Germline V gives CDR1 SEHNR, CDR2 FQNEAQ (reference sequence). The CDR3 length is 17 residues. Trimming removed 2 bases at V and 7 bases at J, with 18 bases between.

The chain uses TRBV2 and TRBJ2-2; D uncertain. The CDR3 contains 13 residues. CDR1 is SNHLY and CDR2 is FYNNEI in the germline V gene. The V end lost 6 bases, the J end lost 4 bases, and 9 bases lay between the germline ends. The CDR3 nucleotides read TGTGCCAGCAGGAACCAGCCCACCGGGGAGCTGTTTTTT. This codes for CASRNQPTGELFF.